These 11 T cell receptor beta chains came from one sample sequenced in a study of spatial heterogeneity in lung cancer. Documented time point: sample taken at primary tumor resection. Material for sequencing was whole RNA from tumor, nontumor lung or frozen PBMC, left unsorted. TCRdb redid the calling of the 5' RACE reads with MiXCR, one entry per CDR3 protein. Of around 12,000 distinct CDR3 sequences listed, approximately 17% were seen once; the top ten hold roughly 52%. The sequencing here drew on PBMCs, taken at surgery. The receptors were gathered from a male donor with early-stage non-small cell lung cancer.

This clonotype appeared many times. The chain joins TRBV12-3 or TRBV12-4 to TRBJ1-1; D unclear. CDR3 length: 14 amino acids. The V gene lost 0 bases and the J gene lost 1 base, with 6 bases spanning the gap. The chain's CDR3 is CASSLADGNTEAFF. The CDR3 DNA sequence: TGTGCCAGCAGTTTAGCCGATGGGAACACTGAAGCTTTCTTT.

This clonotype showed up just a few times. The chain employs TRBV15 and TRBJ2-5, with TRBD2 matching over 9 bases. Germline V gives CDR1 LNHNV, CDR2 YYDKDF (reference sequence). V was clipped by 5 bases and J by 5 bases; unmatched bases: 6. This CDR3 spans 14 amino acids. This chain's CDR3 is CATSRLAGVETQYF. In DNA, the CDR3 is TGTGCCACCAGCCGGTTAGCGGGAGTTGAGACCCAGTACTTC. Looking up the rest from reference TRBV15 and TRBJ2-5 gives the full variable domain: DAMVIQNPRYQVTQFGKPVTLSCSQTLNHNVMYWYQQKSSQAPKLLFHYYDKDFNNEADTPDNFQSRRPNTSFCFLDIRSPGLGDTAMYLCATSRLAGVETQYFGPGTRLLVL.

This clonotype was seen only a few times. The J gene is TRBJ1-2, the V gene TRBV28; 7 bases line up with TRBD1. This CDR3 contains 14 residues. V lost 7 bases to trimming and J lost 8 bases; unmatched junction nucleotides: 13. Germline V gene lookup returns CDR1 MDHEN and CDR2 SYDVKM. The CDR3 loop is CASISTGPLNGYTF. CDR3 coding DNA: TGTGCCAGCATCTCGACAGGGCCCCTAAACGGCTACACCTTC.

This clonotype was seen ten or more times. The chain combines TRBV7-9 with TRBJ1-2, with TRBD1 matching over 8 bases. Trimming at V came to 5 bases and at J to 4 bases, leaving 9 bases not matched to a gene. This CDR3 is 15 amino acids long. In germline, CDR1 is SEHNR, CDR2 FQNEAQ (reference sequence). The CDR3 sequence is CASSPRTGTGYGYTF. The CDR3 DNA sequence: TGTGCCAGCAGCCCGCGGACAGGGACGGGCTATGGCTACACCTTC.

The chain carries TRBV7-9 and TRBJ2-6, with D perhaps TRBD1 (5 bases). The V and J ends lost 2 bases and 0 bases respectively, with 5 bases between them. Germline CDR1 is SEHNR and CDR2 is FQNEAQ (reference sequence). The length of the CDR3 is 15 residues. Here the CDR3 DNA reads TGTGCCAGCAGCTTAAGGGGCTCTGGGGCCAACGTCCTGACTTTC. Its translation is CASSLRGSGANVLTF.

Ten or more counts support this clonotype. The rearrangement joins TRBV30 to TRBJ2-3, with D unclear. CDR3 length equals 14 residues. The germline gives CDR1 GTSNPN, CDR2 SVGIG (reference sequence). V was clipped by 3 bases and J by 4 bases, with 14 bases between them. In DNA, the CDR3 is TGTGCCTGGAGGGTAGCTTTGAGTGCAGATACGCAGTATTTT. The encoded protein is CAWRVALSADTQYF.

The sample holds many counts of this clonotype. The chain carries TRBV5-1 and TRBJ2-6, with TRBD1 matching over 9 bases. Looked up from germline, CDR1 is SGHRS and CDR2 is YFSETQ. V lost 4 bases and J lost 0; bases outside the gene matches: 5. This CDR3 has 17 residues. DNA of the CDR3: TGCGCCAGCAGCCCAATGACAGGGGGCTCTGGGGCCAACGTCCTGACTTTC. Protein product: CASSPMTGGSGANVLTF.

This clonotype has ten or more counts. The V and J genes are TRBV3-1 and TRBJ2-1; 11 bases fit TRBD2. Looked up from germline, CDR1 is LGHDT and CDR2 is YNNKEL (reference sequence). After removal of 0 bases from V and 8 bases from J, the junction contained 6 bases not matched to a gene. The CDR3 is 16 amino acids. CDR3: CASSQDPLAGADEQFF. In DNA form, the CDR3 reads TGTGCCAGCAGCCAAGATCCACTAGCGGGAGCCGATGAGCAGTTCTTC.

This clonotype was recorded at least ten times. This chain uses TRBV4-1 with TRBJ1-4; TRBD1 is a possible D gene (5 bases). Germline V gene lookup returns CDR1 MGHRA and CDR2 YSYEKL. V was cut by 1 base and J by 6 bases, with 18 bases left in between. The CDR3 covers 17 residues. The CDR3 protein is CASSQGGATEIYEKLFF. The CDR3 coding sequence is TGCGCCAGCAGCCAAGGGGGCGCTACCGAAATATATGAAAAACTGTTTTTT.

This clonotype was seen ten or more times. J is TRBJ2-1 and V is TRBV10-3, with D uncertain. V was cut by 3 bases and J by 0 bases, with 9 bases left in between. The CDR3 has 15 amino acids. Germline V gene lookup returns CDR1 ENHRY and CDR2 SYGVKD. The CDR3 spells CAISDSSSSYNEQFF. Here the CDR3 DNA reads TGTGCCATCAGTGACTCCTCCAGCTCCTACAATGAGCAGTTCTTC.

This clonotype has only a few counts. The chain couples TRBV9 to TRBJ2-7, with TRBD1 as a possible D gene (6 bases). The CDR3 sequence is 15 residues long. The germline CDR1 and CDR2 sequences are SGDLS and YYNGEE. V was shortened by 4 bases and J by 7 bases, with 21 bases between the two germline ends. For the CDR3, the DNA is TGTGCCAGCAGCCCACGAGATGGGGGCATACGTGAGCAGTACTTC. Translated: CASSPRDGGIREQYF.